This T cell receptor (beta chain) was retrieved from a study of response to subunit inactivated influenza vaccine. The CDR3 runs 14 residues. The germline V and J ends were trimmed by 3 bases and 7 bases, with 15 bases remaining between them. TCRdb re-derived calls from the RT-PCR reads in MiXCR, one entry per CDR3 protein. The data hold approximately 500,000 distinct CDR3 sequences, with roughly 13% observed a single time. In its sample, this clonotype was seen a few times. The antigen remains unidentified. Points from the study as a whole: There was a suggestion from the authors that each seasonal influenza vaccination recruits few new T cells.

The chain couples TRBV12-3 or TRBV12-4 to TRBJ1-2; D is uncertain. Source: PBMCs from blood, taken 45 days after vaccination. The TCR was taken from a man between 45 and 60 years old who received an inactivated influenza vaccine. CDR3 in amino acids: CASSLSALEAGYTF. Written as DNA, the CDR3 is TGTGCCAGCAGTTTGTCTGCTTTGGAGGCTGGCTACACCTTC.